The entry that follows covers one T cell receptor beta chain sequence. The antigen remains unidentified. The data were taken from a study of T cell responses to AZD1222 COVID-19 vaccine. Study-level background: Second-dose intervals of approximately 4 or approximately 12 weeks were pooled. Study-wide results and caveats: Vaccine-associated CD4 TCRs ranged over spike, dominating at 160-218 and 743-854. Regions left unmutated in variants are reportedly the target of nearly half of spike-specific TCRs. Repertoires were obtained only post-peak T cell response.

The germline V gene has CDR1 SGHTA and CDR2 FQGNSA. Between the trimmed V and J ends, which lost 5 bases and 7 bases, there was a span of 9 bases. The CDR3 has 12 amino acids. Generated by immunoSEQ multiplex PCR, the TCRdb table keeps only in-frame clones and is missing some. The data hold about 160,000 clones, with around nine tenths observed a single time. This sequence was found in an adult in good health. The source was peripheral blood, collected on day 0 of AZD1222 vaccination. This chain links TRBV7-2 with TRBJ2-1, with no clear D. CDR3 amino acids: CASSPTWNEQFF. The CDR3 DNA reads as TGTGCCAGCAGCCCCACCTGGAATGAGCAGTTCTTC.